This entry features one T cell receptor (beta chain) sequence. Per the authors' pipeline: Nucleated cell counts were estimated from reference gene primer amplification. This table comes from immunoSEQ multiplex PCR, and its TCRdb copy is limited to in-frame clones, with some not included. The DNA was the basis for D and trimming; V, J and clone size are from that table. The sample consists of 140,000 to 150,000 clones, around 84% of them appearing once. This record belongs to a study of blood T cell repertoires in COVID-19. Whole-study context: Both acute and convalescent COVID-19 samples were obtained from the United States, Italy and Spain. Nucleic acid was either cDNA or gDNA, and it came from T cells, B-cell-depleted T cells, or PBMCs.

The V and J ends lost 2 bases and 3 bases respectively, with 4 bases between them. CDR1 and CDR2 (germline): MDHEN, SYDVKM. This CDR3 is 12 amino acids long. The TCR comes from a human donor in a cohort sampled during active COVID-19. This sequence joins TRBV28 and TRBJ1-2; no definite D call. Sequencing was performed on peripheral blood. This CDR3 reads CASSLRDYGYTF. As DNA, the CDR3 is TGTGCCAGCAGTTTACGGGACTATGGCTACACCTTC.